The next 27 T cell receptor beta chains were all read from a single sample in a study of cytomegalovirus exposure and HLA in healthy donors. Libraries were prepared by immunoSEQ multiplex PCR; TCRdb keeps only in-frame clonotypes and omits some of them. The repertoire holds under 250,000 clones, with 87% as singletons. The sequencing input was PBMCs. The receptors shown here come from a woman in her late teens or twenties in good health and CMV-seropositive.

This clone was seen a handful of times. The J gene is TRBJ2-1, the V gene TRBV7-2, with D hard to call. The V and J ends lost 1 base and 6 bases respectively, with 7 bases between them. Germline CDR1 and CDR2: SGHTA and FQGNSA. The CDR3 totals 13 residues. This CDR3 is CASSLGWANEQFF. The CDR3, as DNA: TGTGCCAGCAGCTTAGGTTGGGCCAATGAGCAGTTCTTC.

The chain couples TRBV27 to TRBJ2-2; possibly TRBD2 for D (5 bases). The length of the CDR3 is 16 residues. V lost 4 bases and J lost 4, with 16 bases in between. Germline CDR1 reads MNHEY; CDR2 reads SMNVEV (reference sequence). CDR3 loop: CASSSYRVGSTGELFF. The CDR3 bases are TGTGCCAGCAGTTCCTATAGGGTAGGGAGCACCGGGGAGCTGTTTTTT.

This chain connects TRBV28 to TRBJ2-7, with D perhaps matching TRBD2 (5 bases). CDR1 and CDR2 (germline): MDHEN, SYDVKM. This CDR3 is built from 16 residues. V was cut by 3 bases and J by 1 base, with 16 bases left in between. The CDR3 DNA reads TGTGCCAGCAGTTTGGTATGGGGAGAGAGGTCCTACGAGCAGTACTTC. The encoded protein is CASSLVWGERSYEQYF.

The V call is TRBV11-2, the J call TRBJ1-1; D might be TRBD1 (5 bases). The CDR3 is 14 residues long. V dropped 5 bases and J dropped 1 base, with 11 bases sitting between them. Germline values: CDR1 SGHAT, CDR2 FQNNGV. The CDR3 DNA reads TGTGCCAGCAGCCCATTAAGGGGGAACACTGAAGCTTTCTTT. This translates into CASSPLRGNTEAFF.

V usage is TRBV18 and J usage is TRBJ1-5; 9 bases map to TRBD1. Per germline, CDR1 KGHSH and CDR2 LQKENI. This CDR3 is built from 16 residues. J gave up 8 bases and V 5 bases, and 13 bases lay outside the gene matches. CDR3 loop: CASSASGTGSSKPQHF. In nucleotides, the CDR3 is TGTGCCAGCTCAGCGTCCGGGACAGGGTCGTCCAAGCCCCAGCATTTT.

The sample holds a few counts of this clone. The chain recombines TRBV19 with TRBJ2-7, with D unclear. The V end lost 11 bases, the J end lost 5 bases, and 4 bases lay between the germline ends. CDR1 and CDR2 from the germline V gene are LNHDA and SQIVND (reference sequence). The CDR3 sequence is 8 residues long. Here the CDR3 DNA reads TGTGCCCGTGACGAGCAGTACTTC. Its translation is CARDEQYF.

This sequence joins TRBV5-4 and TRBJ2-1; D perhaps matches TRBD2 (6 bases). CDR3 length: 16 residues. Per germline, CDR1 SGHNT and CDR2 YYREEE (reference sequence). V lost 0 bases and J lost 0, with 10 bases in between. The CDR3 sequence is CASSLVAGSSYNEQFF. The CDR3 nucleotides read TGTGCCAGCAGCTTGGTTGCGGGGAGCTCCTACAATGAGCAGTTCTTC.

The chain uses TRBV12-5 and TRBJ2-5; 8 bases agree with TRBD2. Trimming removed 0 bases from V and 4 bases from J; junction bases left unmatched: 13. The CDR3 is made up of 18 amino acids. CDR1 LGHNT and CDR2 FRNRAP come from the germline V gene. The CDR3 sequence is CASGLVPQRERFRETQYF. For the CDR3, the DNA is TGTGCTAGTGGTTTGGTACCCCAGCGGGAGAGGTTTCGAGAGACCCAGTACTTC.

The chain couples TRBV4-1 to TRBJ1-1, with 7 bases lining up with TRBD1. The V gene end was trimmed by 6 bases and the J gene end by 5 bases; junction bases not matched to a gene: 3. Germline CDR1 and CDR2: MGHRA and YSYEKL. The CDR3 runs 12 residues. The CDR3 DNA reads TGCGCCAGCAGTCAACAGGGGACTGAAGCTTTCTTT. This codes for CASSQQGTEAFF.

The genes are TRBV5-1 and TRBJ2-5; D unclear. The CDR3 has 15 amino acids. Germline V gene lookup returns CDR1 SGHRS and CDR2 YFSETQ. Trimming left V 4 bases short and J 4 bases short, with 17 bases between. The CDR3, as DNA: TGCGCCAGCAGCCCCGGCGGTCCCGTAGGAGAGACCCAGTACTTC. Its translation is CASSPGGPVGETQYF.

In this sample, this clone turned up a few times. The V call is TRBV6-1, the J call TRBJ1-1; D gene ambiguous. The CDR3 sequence is 12 residues long. Between the trimmed V and J ends, which lost 6 bases and 6 bases, there was a span of 11 bases. Germline V gene sequence: CDR1 MNHNS, CDR2 SASEGT. The CDR3 loop reads CASSLLGAEAFF. CDR3 coding DNA: TGTGCCAGCAGCCTACTAGGAGCTGAAGCTTTCTTT.

The chain has TRBV5-6 and TRBJ2-7, with 8 positions matching TRBD1. The ends lost 2 bases at V and 4 bases at J; junction bases unmatched: 2. Germline V gene sequence: CDR1 SGHDT, CDR2 YYEEEE. The length of the CDR3 is 13 residues. Here the CDR3 reads CASSLYRGYEQYF. Written as DNA, the CDR3 is TGTGCCAGCAGCTTATACAGGGGGTACGAGCAGTACTTC.

The chain carries TRBV28 and TRBJ2-7; no reliable D call. Germline lookup yields CDR1 MDHEN and CDR2 SYDVKM. V lost 3 bases and J lost 2, with 8 bases in between. The CDR3 length is 13 residues. The CDR3 region is CASSFAAAYEQYF. The CDR3 DNA follows: TGTGCCAGCAGTTTCGCTGCAGCCTACGAGCAGTACTTC.

This clone has just one count. The chain joins TRBV9 to TRBJ1-5; D not certain. Deletions cut 0 bases from V and 5 bases from J, with 6 bases between. CDR3 length: 13 amino acids. The germline CDR1 and CDR2 sequences are SGDLS and YYNGEE. For the CDR3, the DNA is TGTGCCAGCAGCGTAGATGAGGATCAGCCCCAGCATTTT. Encoded protein: CASSVDEDQPQHF.

This clone was observed once. The chain combines TRBV2 with TRBJ2-4, with 7 bases fitting TRBD1. The junction had 8 bases not matched to a gene; V was cut back by 5 bases and J by 1 base. The CDR3 loop spans 16 amino acids. Germline V gene data show CDR1 as SNHLY and CDR2 as FYNNEI. The CDR3 region is CASSTGTDLAKNIQYF. DNA for the CDR3: TGTGCCAGCAGTACCGGGACAGATCTTGCCAAAAACATTCAGTACTTC.

The chain has TRBV10-3 and TRBJ2-3, with 9 positions matching TRBD2. This CDR3 region has 14 residues. Trimming removed 6 bases from V and 4 bases from J; junction bases left unmatched: 5. Germline V lookup: CDR1 ENHRY, CDR2 SYGVKD. CDR3 amino acids: CAISAGTSPDTQYF. In DNA, the CDR3 is TGTGCCATCAGCGCCGGGACTAGCCCAGATACGCAGTATTTT.

The chain is built from TRBV6-5 and TRBJ1-2, with 8 bases matching TRBD1. The germline V gene encodes CDR1 MNHEY and CDR2 SVGAGI. CDR3 length: 16 residues. J gave up 4 bases and V 0 bases, and 7 bases lay outside the gene matches. CDR3 protein: CASSYSSGGAAYGYTF. The CDR3 DNA follows: TGTGCCAGCAGTTACTCGTCAGGGGGCGCGGCCTATGGCTACACCTTC.

This chain links TRBV2 with TRBJ1-2; D is uncertain. CDR3 length: 17 residues. CDR1 SNHLY and CDR2 FYNNEI come from the germline V gene. Trimming left V 3 bases short and J 4 bases short, with 21 bases between. The DNA for the CDR3 is TGTGCCAGCAGTGATCGCCACCCCCCTCAGGACTTCTATGGCTACACCTTC. Translating gives CASSDRHPPQDFYGYTF. The entire variable domain, with the rest obtained from reference TRBV2 and TRBJ1-2, is as follows: EPEVTQTPSHQVTQMGQEVILRCVPISNHLYFYWYRQILGQKVEFLVSFYNNEISEKSEIFDDQFSVERPDGSNFTLKIRSTKLEDSAMYFCASSDRHPPQDFYGYTFGSGTRLTVV.

The gene calls are TRBV9 and TRBJ1-1; TRBD1 aligns across 8 bases. The V gene's germline CDR1 is SGDLS and CDR2 YYNGEE. Unmatched junction bases numbered 9, after V lost 3 bases and J lost 5 bases. The CDR3 spans 15 residues. CDR3 sequence: CASSAGTGSGTEAFF. For the CDR3, the DNA is TGTGCCAGCAGCGCCGGGACAGGTTCGGGGACTGAAGCTTTCTTT.

V and J are TRBV4-1 and TRBJ1-4; TRBD1 matches 8 bases. The V segment lost 3 bases and the J segment 8 bases; nucleotides outside the gene matches: 5. Germline CDR1 reads MGHRA; CDR2 reads YSYEKL. The CDR3 sequence is 14 residues long. This CDR3 is CASSQRTGNEKLFF. In DNA form, the CDR3 reads TGCGCCAGCAGCCAGCGGACAGGGAACGAAAAACTGTTTTTT.

The V gene is TRBV6-5, the J gene TRBJ2-1, with a possible D match to TRBD1 (6 bases). V was trimmed by 9 bases and J by 9 bases, leaving 15 bases between them. This CDR3 is 12 amino acids long. Germline V gene sequence: CDR1 MNHEY, CDR2 SVGAGI. CDR3 sequence reads: CARGRRGGEQFF. The CDR3 DNA sequence: TGTGCCAGGGGACGGAGAGGGGGTGAGCAGTTCTTC.

The rearrangement uses TRBV28 and TRBJ2-7; 9 bases line up with TRBD1. Germline lookup yields CDR1 MDHEN and CDR2 SYDVKM. The CDR3 loop spans 15 amino acids. Unmatched junction bases numbered 13, after V lost 6 bases and J lost 7 bases. The CDR3 is CASRPLRDRVKEQYF. DNA of the CDR3: TGTGCCAGCAGGCCTCTCCGGGACAGGGTGAAAGAGCAGTACTTC.

The CDR3 sequence: CASSPVGLGKLFF. The CDR3, as DNA: TGTGCCAGCAGTCCCGTCGGTCTGGGCAAACTGTTTTTT. The chain links TRBV6-5 to TRBJ1-4; unclear D gene. The CDR3 spans 13 residues. Germline V gives CDR1 MNHEY, CDR2 SVGAGI. The V end lost 5 bases, the J end lost 11 bases, and 15 bases lay between the germline ends.

The V and J genes are TRBV18 and TRBJ2-7; TRBD2 matches at 8 bases. This CDR3 region has 15 residues. The ends lost 3 bases at V and 2 bases at J; junction bases unmatched: 6. CDR1 is KGHSH and CDR2 is LQKENI in the germline V gene. The CDR3 nucleotides are TGTGCCAGCTCACCGACTAGCGTTCTAGCCTACGAGCAGTACTTC. This translates into CASSPTSVLAYEQYF.

This rearrangement joins TRBV4-1 to TRBJ2-1; 12 bases line up with TRBD2. After removal of 0 bases from V and 12 bases from J, the junction contained 15 bases not matched to a gene. The CDR3 spans 18 residues. The germline V gene has CDR1 MGHRA and CDR2 YSYEKL. CDR3 nucleotides: TGCGCCAGCAGCCAAGATCGGGTGTCTGGACTAGCGGGGTTCTGGCAGTTCTTC. It is translated as CASSQDRVSGLAGFWQFF.

The rearrangement joins TRBV6-5 to TRBJ1-1, with D perhaps TRBD1 (6 bases). With 5 bases removed from V and 4 bases from J, the gap between germline ends came to 11 bases. CDR3 length: 13 residues. CDR1 is MNHEY and CDR2 is SVGAGI in the germline V gene. The CDR3, as DNA: TGTGCCAGCAGTGTCAGGGGTGGCACTGAAGCTTTCTTT. It encodes CASSVRGGTEAFF.

The chain couples TRBV5-1 to TRBJ2-1; TRBD1 agrees at 8 bases. The germline V gene encodes CDR1 SGHRS and CDR2 YFSETQ. This CDR3 spans 14 amino acids. V lost 0 bases to trimming and J lost 6 bases; unmatched junction nucleotides: 2. The CDR3 loop reads CASSLETGANEQFF. The CDR3 DNA reads TGCGCCAGCAGCTTGGAGACAGGGGCCAATGAGCAGTTCTTC.